Each of the 7 T cell receptor beta chains below was sequenced from the same sample in a study of control samples from healthy donors and cancer patients. The protocol was immunoSEQ multiplex PCR, while the TCRdb copy is restricted to in-frame clones and leaves out a portion. The table includes over 200,000 clones, about 80% detected once. Sequencing used PBMCs. The receptors stem from a woman aged 55-70 years with lung cancer.

The chain links TRBV27 to TRBJ1-1; no definite D call. The CDR3 has 14 amino acids. Germline V CDR1 and CDR2: MNHEY, SMNVEV (reference sequence). Trimming took 3 bases from V and 0 from J, leaving 8 bases between them. The CDR3 nucleotides are TGTGCCAGCAGTTTTTCGGCGATGAACACTGAAGCTTTCTTT. This translates into CASSFSAMNTEAFF.

The CDR3 region is CASSLEESDTQYF. The CDR3 DNA reads TGTGCCAGCAGCTTAGAGGAATCAGATACGCAGTATTTT. The V and J genes are TRBV11-3 and TRBJ2-3, with D unclear. Trimming left V 0 bases short and J 4 bases short, with 5 bases between. The germline CDR1 and CDR2 sequences are SGHNT and YENEEA. The CDR3 is 13 amino acids.

The chain has TRBV5-1 and TRBJ2-3, with 14 bases aligning to TRBD2. The CDR3 has 16 amino acids. Per germline, CDR1 SGHRS and CDR2 YFSETQ. V lost 5 bases, J lost 7 bases, and 9 bases stayed unmatched. CDR3 nucleotides: TGCGCCAGCAGGCCTGGACTAGCGGGGGGTCCAAATACGCAGTATTTT. It yields the protein CASRPGLAGGPNTQYF.

The chain is built from TRBV7-9 and TRBJ1-2; 8 nucleotides line up with TRBD1. J was trimmed by 7 bases and V by 7 bases; bases with no gene match: 8. This CDR3 has 13 amino acids. The germline V gene encodes CDR1 SEHNR and CDR2 FQNEAQ (reference sequence). For the CDR3, the DNA is TGTGCCAGCACCACAGGGGGGGCTGGTGGCTACACCTTC. Its translation is CASTTGGAGGYTF.

By share, this clone counts as medium-sized. The genes are TRBV7-9 and TRBJ2-7, with D tentatively TRBD1 or TRBD2 (5 bases each). The CDR3 length is 14 residues. CDR1 is SEHNR, CDR2 FQNEAQ, per germline (reference sequence). The V end lost 2 bases, the J end lost 2 bases, and 10 bases lay between the germline ends. CDR3 amino acids: CASSLTGTAYEQYF. In DNA form, the CDR3 reads TGTGCCAGCAGCTTAACTGGGACGGCCTACGAGCAGTACTTC.

This chain joins TRBV6-5 and TRBJ2-7, with 11 positions matching TRBD1. Trimming removed 6 bases from V and 4 bases from J; junction bases left unmatched: 5. Germline CDR1 is MNHEY and CDR2 is SVGAGI. The CDR3 is 14 residues long. CDR3 coding DNA: TGTGCCAGCAGCCGCGGACAGGGGGCGTACGAGCAGTACTTC. Translating gives CASSRGQGAYEQYF.

This chain joins TRBV5-1 and TRBJ1-4, with TRBD1 matching 7 bases. Unmatched junction bases numbered 6, after V lost 4 bases and J lost 3 bases. The germline CDR1 and CDR2 sequences are SGHRS and YFSETQ. The CDR3 contains 15 residues. The chain's CDR3 is CASSANQGANEKLFF. CDR3 DNA sequence: TGCGCCAGCAGCGCCAACCAGGGGGCTAATGAAAAACTGTTTTTT.